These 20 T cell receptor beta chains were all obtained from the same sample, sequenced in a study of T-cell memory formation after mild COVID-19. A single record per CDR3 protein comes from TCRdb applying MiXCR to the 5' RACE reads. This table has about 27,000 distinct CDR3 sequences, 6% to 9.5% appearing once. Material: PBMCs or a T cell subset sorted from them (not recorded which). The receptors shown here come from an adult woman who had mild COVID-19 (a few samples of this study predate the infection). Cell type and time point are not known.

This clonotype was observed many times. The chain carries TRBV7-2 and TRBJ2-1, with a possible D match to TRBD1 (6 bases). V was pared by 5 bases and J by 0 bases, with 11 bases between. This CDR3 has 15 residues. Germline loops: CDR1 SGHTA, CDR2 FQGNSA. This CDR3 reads CASSATGISYNEQFF. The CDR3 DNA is TGTGCCAGCAGCGCAACAGGGATCTCCTACAATGAGCAGTTCTTC.

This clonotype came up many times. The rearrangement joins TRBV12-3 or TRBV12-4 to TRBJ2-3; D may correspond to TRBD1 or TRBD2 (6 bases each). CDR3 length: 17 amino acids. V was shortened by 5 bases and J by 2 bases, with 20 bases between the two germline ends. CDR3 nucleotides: TGTGCCAGCAGTCGCCACGTCGGTGGGGGGCCCACAGATACGCAGTATTTT. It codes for CASSRHVGGGPTDTQYF.

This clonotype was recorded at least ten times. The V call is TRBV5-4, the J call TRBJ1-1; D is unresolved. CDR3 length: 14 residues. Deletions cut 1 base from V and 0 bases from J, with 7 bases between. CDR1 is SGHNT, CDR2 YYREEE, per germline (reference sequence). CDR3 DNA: TGTGCCAGCAGCTTGTCCGCCATGAACACTGAAGCTTTCTTT. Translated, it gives CASSLSAMNTEAFF.

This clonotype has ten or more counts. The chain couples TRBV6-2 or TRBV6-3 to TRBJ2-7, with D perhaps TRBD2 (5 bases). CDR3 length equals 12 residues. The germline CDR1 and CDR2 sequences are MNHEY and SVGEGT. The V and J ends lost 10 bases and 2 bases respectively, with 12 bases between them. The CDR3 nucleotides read TGTGCCACCGGGGTCCGGACCTACGAGCAGTACTTC. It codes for CATGVRTYEQYF.

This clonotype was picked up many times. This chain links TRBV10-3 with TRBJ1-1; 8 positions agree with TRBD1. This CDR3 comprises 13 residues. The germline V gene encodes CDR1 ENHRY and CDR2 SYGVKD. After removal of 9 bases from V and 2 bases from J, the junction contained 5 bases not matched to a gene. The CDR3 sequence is CAIRGQENTEAFF. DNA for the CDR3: TGTGCCATTAGGGGACAGGAAAACACTGAAGCTTTCTTT.

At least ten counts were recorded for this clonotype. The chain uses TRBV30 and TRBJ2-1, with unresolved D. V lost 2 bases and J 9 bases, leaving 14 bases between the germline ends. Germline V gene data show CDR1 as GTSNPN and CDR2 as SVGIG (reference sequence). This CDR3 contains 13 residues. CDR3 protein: CAWSIPGPGEQFF. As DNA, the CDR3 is TGTGCCTGGAGTATCCCGGGTCCCGGTGAGCAGTTCTTC.

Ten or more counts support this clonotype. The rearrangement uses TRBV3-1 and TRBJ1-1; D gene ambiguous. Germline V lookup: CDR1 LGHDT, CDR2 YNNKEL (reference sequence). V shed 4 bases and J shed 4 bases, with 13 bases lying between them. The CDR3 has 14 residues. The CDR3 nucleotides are TGTGCCAGCAGCCCAAGCTTATCCCGCACTGAAGCTTTCTTT. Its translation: CASSPSLSRTEAFF.

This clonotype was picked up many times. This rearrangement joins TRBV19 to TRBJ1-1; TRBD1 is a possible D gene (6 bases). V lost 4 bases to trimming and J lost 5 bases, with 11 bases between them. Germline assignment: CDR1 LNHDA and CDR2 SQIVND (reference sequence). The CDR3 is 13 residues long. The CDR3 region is CASSTQGMTEAFF. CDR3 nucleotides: TGTGCCAGTAGTACTCAGGGGATGACTGAAGCTTTCTTT.

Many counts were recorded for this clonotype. Here the CDR3 DNA reads TGTGCCACCAGTGACCAGACAGATTACAATGAGCAGTTCTTC. It codes for CATSDQTDYNEQFF. The V call is TRBV24-1, the J call TRBJ2-1; D is possibly TRBD1 (5 bases). CDR3 size: 14 residues. CDR1 is KGHDR, CDR2 SFDVKD, per germline. V lost 4 bases and J 4 bases, leaving 10 bases between the germline ends.

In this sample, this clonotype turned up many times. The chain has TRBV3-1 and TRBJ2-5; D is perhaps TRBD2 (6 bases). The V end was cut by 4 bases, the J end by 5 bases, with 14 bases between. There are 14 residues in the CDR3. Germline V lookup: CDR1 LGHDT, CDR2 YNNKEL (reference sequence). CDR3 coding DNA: TGTGCCAGCAGCCCATCGGGTGGAGGGGAGACCCAGTACTTC. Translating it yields CASSPSGGGETQYF.

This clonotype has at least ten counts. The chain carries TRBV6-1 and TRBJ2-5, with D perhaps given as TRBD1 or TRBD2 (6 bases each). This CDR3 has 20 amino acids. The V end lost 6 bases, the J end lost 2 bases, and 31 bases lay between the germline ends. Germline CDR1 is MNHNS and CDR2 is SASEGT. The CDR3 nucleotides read TGTGCCAGCAGGAATCGAGGGGGGCTGGCCTTAACCTTGAAGCAAGAGACCCAGTACTTC. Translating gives CASRNRGGLALTLKQETQYF.

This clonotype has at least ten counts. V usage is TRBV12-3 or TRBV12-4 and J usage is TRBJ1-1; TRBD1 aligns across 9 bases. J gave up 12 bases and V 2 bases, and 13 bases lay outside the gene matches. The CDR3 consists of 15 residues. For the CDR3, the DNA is TGTGCCAGCAGTTTAACAGGGGGCTACCAAGGAGTATCTTTCTTT. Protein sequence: CASSLTGGYQGVSFF.

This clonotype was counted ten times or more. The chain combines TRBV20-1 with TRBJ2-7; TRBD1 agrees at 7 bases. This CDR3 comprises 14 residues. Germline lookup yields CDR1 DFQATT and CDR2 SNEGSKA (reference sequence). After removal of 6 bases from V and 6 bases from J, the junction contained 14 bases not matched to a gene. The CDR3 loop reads CSAREQGIWSEQYF. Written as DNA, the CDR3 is TGCAGTGCCAGGGAACAGGGGATTTGGAGCGAGCAGTACTTC.

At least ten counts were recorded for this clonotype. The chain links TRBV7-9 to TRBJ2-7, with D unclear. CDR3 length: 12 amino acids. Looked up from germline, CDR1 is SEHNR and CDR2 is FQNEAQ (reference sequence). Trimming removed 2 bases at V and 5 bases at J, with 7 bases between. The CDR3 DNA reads TGTGCCAGCAGCTTACTATGGGACGAGCAGTACTTC. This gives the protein CASSLLWDEQYF.

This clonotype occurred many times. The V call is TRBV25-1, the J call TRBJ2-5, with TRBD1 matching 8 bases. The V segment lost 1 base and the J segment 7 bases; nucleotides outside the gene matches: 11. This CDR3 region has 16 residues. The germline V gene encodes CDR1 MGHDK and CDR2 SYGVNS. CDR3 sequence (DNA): TGTGCCAGCAGTGAATCGAGACAGGGGCCAGAGTGGACCCAGTACTTC. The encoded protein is CASSESRQGPEWTQYF.

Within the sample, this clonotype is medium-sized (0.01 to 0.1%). The CDR3 is CASSKQTGDVGEKLFF. The CDR3 DNA is TGTGCCAGCAGCAAACAAACAGGGGACGTTGGTGAAAAACTGTTTTTT. The V gene is TRBV9, the J gene TRBJ1-4; TRBD1 aligns across 7 bases. CDR1 SGDLS and CDR2 YYNGEE come from the germline V gene. V shed 4 bases and J 7 bases; nucleotides not matched to a gene: 13. CDR3 size: 16 residues.

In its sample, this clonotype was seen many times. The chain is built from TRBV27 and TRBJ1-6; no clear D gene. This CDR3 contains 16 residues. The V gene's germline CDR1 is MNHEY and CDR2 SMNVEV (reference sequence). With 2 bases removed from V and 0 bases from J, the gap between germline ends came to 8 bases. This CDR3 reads CASSLKASSYNSPLHF. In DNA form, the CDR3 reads TGTGCCAGCAGTTTAAAGGCCAGCTCCTATAATTCACCCCTCCACTTT.

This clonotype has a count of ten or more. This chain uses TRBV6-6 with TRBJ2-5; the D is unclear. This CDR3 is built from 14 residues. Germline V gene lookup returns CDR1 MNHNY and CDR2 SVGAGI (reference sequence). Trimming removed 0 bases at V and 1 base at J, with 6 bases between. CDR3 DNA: TGTGCCAGCAGTTACTCTGGGCGCCAAGAGACCCAGTACTTC. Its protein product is CASSYSGRQETQYF.

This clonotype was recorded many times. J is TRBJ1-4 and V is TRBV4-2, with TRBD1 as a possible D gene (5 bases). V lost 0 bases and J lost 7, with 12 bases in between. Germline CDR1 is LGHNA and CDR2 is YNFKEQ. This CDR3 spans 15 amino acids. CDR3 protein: CASSQDRQGGEKLFF. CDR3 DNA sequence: TGTGCCAGCAGCCAAGATAGGCAGGGCGGTGAAAAACTGTTTTTT.

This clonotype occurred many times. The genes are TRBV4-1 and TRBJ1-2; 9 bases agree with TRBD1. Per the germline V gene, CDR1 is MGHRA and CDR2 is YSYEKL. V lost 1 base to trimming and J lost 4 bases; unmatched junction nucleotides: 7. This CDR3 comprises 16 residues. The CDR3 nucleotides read TGCGCCAGCAGCCAAGTTCGGACAGGGGCAAGCTATGGCTACACCTTC. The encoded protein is CASSQVRTGASYGYTF.